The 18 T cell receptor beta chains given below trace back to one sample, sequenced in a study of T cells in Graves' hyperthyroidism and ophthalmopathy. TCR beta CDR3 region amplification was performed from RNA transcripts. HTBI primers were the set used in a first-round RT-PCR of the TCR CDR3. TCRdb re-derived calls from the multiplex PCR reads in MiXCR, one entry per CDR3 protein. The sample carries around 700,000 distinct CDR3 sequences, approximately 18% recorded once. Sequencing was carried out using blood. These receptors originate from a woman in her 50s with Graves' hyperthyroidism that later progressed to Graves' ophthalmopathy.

The CDR3 nucleotides read TGTGCCTGCTGGGACAGGGGGCAGGTCTACGAGCAGTACTTC. Translating it yields CACWDRGQVYEQYF. The chain couples TRBV30 to TRBJ2-7; 12 bases fit TRBD1. Unmatched junction bases numbered 6, after V lost 6 bases and J lost 3 bases. Germline CDR1 GTSNPN, CDR2 SVGIG (reference sequence). The CDR3 loop spans 14 amino acids.

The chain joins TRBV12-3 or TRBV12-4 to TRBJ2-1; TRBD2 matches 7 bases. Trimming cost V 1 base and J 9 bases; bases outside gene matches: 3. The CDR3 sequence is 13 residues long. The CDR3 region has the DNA TGTGCCAGCAGTTTAGGGCGGGAGACTGAGCAGTTCTTC. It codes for CASSLGRETEQFF.

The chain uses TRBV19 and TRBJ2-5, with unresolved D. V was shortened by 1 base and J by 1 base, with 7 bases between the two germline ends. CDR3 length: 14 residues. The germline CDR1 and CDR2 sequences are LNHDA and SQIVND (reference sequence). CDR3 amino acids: CASSIGVSQETQYF. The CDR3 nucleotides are TGTGCCAGTAGTATAGGCGTCAGCCAAGAGACCCAGTACTTC.

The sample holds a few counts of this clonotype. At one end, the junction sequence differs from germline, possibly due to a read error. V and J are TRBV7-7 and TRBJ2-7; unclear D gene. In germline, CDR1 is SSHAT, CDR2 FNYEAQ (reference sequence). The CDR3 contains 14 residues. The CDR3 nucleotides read TGTGCTAGCAGCTTAACCCCGAGCTCCTACGAGCAGTACTTC. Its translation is CASSLTPSSYEQYF. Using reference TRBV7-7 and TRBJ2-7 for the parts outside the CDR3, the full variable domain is GAGVSQSPRYKVTKRGQDVTLRCDPISSHATLYWYQQALGQGPEFLTYFNYEAQPDKSGLPSDRFSAERPEGSISTLTIQRTEQRDSAMYRCASSLTPSSYEQYFGPGTRLTVT.

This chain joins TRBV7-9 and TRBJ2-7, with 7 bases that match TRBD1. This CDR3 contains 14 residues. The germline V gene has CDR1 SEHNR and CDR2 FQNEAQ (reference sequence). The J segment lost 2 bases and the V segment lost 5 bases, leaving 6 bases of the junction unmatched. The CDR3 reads CASSRGQAAYEQYF. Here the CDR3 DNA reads TGTGCCAGCAGCCGCGGACAGGCCGCCTACGAGCAGTACTTC. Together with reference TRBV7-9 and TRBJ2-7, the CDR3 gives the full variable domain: DTGVSQNPRHKITKRGQNVTFRCDPISEHNRLYWYRQTLGQGPEFLTYFQNEAQLEKSRLLSDRFSAERPKGSFSTLEIQRTEQGDSAMYLCASSRGQAAYEQYFGPGTRLTVT.

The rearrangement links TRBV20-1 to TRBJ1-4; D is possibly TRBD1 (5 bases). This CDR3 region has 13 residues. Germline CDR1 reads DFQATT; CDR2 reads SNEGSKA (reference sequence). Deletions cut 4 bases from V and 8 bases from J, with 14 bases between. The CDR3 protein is CSANDGGKEKLFF. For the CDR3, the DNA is TGCAGTGCTAACGATGGGGGAAAGGAAAAACTGTTTTTT.

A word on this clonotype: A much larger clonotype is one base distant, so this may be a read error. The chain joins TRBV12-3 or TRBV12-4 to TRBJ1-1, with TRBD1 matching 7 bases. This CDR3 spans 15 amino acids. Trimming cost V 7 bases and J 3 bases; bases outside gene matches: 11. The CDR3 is CASIVTGAVDTEAFF. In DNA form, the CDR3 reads TGTGCCAGCATAGTCACAGGGGCAGTGGACACTGAAGCTTTCTTT.

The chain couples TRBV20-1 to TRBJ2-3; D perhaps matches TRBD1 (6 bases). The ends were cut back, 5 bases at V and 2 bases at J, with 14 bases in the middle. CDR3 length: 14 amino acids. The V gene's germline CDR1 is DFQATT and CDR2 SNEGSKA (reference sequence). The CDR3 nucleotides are TGCAGTGCTTCCGACAGGATATCCACAGATACGCAGTATTTT. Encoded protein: CSASDRISTDTQYF.

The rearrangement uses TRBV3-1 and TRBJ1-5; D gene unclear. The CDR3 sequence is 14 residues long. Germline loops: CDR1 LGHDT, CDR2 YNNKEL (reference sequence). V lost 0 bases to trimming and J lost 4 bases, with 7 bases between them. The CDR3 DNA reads TGTGCCAGCAGCCAAGATATAGGGAATCAGCCCCAGCATTTT. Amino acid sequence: CASSQDIGNQPQHF.

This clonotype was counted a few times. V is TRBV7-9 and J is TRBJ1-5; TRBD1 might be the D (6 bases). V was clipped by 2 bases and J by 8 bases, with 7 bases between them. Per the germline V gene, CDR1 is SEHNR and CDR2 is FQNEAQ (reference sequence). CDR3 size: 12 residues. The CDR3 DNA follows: TGTGCCAGCAGCTTAAAGGGGGAGCCCCAGCATTTT. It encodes CASSLKGEPQHF.

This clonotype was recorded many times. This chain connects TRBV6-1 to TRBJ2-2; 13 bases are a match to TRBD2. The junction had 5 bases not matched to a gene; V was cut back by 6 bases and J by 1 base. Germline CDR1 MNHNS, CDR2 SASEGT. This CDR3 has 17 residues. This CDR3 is CASRELAGGLNTGELFF. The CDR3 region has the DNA TGTGCCAGCAGGGAACTAGCGGGGGGGTTGAACACCGGGGAGCTGTTTTTT.

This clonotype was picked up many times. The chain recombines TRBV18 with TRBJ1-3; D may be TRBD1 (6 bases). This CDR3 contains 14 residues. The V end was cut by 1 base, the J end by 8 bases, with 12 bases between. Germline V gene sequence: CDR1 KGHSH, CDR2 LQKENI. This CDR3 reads CASSPRTGLDTIYF. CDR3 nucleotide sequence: TGTGCCAGCTCACCACGAACAGGGTTGGACACCATATATTTT.

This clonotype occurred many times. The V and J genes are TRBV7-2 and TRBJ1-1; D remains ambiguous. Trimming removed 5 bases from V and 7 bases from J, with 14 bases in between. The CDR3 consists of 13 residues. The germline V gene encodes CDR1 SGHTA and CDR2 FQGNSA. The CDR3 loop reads CASSLSVAREAFF. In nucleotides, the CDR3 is TGTGCCAGCAGCCTTTCAGTAGCGCGTGAAGCTTTCTTT.

The CDR3 DNA follows: TGTGCCACCAGTGACCTAACAGGAAACGAGCAGTACTTC. This sequence encodes CATSDLTGNEQYF. V gene TRBV24-1 combines with J gene TRBJ2-7, with TRBD1 as a possible D gene (5 bases). Germline V lookup: CDR1 KGHDR, CDR2 SFDVKD. This CDR3 has 13 residues. Trimming stripped 4 bases from V and 5 bases from J, with 11 bases between.

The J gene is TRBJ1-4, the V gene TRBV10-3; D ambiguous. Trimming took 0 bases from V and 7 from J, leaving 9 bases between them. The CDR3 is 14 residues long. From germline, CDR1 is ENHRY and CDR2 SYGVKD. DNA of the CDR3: TGTGCCATCAGTGAGTCGGGGTCAGGTGAAAAACTGTTTTTT. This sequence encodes CAISESGSGEKLFF.

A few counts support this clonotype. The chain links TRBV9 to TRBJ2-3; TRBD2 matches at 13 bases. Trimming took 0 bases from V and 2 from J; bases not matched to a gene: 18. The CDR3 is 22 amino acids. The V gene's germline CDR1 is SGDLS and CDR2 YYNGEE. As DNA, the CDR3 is TGTGCCAGCAGCGTAGAAGGGGAACCGGGACTAGCGGGGTGGCCCCCCACAGATACGCAGTATTTT. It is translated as CASSVEGEPGLAGWPPTDTQYF. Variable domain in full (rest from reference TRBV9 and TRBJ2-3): DSGVTQTPKHLITATGQRVTLRCSPRSGDLSVYWYQQSLDQGLQFLIQYYNGEERAKGNILERFSAQQFPDLHSELNLSSLELGDSALYFCASSVEGEPGLAGWPPTDTQYFGPGTRLTVL.

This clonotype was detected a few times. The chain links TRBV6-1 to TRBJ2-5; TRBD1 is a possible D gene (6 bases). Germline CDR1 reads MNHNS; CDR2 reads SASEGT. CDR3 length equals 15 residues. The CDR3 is CAAVIGGHIKETQYF. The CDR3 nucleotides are TGTGCGGCCGTTATAGGGGGTCATATAAAAGAGACCCAGTACTTC.

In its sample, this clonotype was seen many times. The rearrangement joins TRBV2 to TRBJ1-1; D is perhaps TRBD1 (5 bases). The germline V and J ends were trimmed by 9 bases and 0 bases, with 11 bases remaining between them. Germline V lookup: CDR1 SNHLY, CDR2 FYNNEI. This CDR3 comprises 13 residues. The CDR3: CARTGPLNTEAFF. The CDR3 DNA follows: TGTGCCAGAACGGGACCTTTGAACACTGAAGCTTTCTTT.